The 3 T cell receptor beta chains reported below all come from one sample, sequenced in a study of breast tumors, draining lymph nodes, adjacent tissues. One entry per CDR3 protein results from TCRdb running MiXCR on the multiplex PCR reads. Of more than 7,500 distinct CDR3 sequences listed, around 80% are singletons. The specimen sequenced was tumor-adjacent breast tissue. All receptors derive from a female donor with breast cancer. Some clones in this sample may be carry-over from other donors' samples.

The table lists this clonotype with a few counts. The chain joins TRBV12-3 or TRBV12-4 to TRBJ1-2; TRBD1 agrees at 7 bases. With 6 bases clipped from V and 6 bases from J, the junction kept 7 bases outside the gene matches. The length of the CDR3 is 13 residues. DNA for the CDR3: TGTGCCAGCAGCCCTGGACAGGTCGATGGCTACACCTTC. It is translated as CASSPGQVDGYTF.

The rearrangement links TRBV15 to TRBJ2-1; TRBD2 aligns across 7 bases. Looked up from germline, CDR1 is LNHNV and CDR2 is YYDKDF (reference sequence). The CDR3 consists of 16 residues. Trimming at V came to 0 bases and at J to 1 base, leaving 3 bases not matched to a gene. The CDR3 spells CATSRDGRGSYNEQFF. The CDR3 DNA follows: TGTGCCACCAGCAGAGATGGGCGGGGGTCCTACAATGAGCAGTTCTTC. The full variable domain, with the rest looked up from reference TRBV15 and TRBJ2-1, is DAMVIQNPRYQVTQFGKPVTLSCSQTLNHNVMYWYQQKSSQAPKLLFHYYDKDFNNEADTPDNFQSRRPNTSFCFLDIRSPGLGDTAMYLCATSRDGRGSYNEQFFGPGTRLTVL.

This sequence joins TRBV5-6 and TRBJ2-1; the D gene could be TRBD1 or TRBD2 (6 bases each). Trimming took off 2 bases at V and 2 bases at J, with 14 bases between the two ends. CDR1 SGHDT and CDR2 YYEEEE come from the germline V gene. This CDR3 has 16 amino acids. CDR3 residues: CASSLDRGRTYNEQFF. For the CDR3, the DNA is TGTGCCAGCAGCTTAGATAGGGGGAGGACCTACAATGAGCAGTTCTTC.